This paragraph covers one T cell receptor (beta chain) sequence. The data were taken from a study of shared clonotypes between healthy human individuals. Only in-frame clones appear in the TCRdb table, and some are missing; sequencing was by immunoSEQ multiplex PCR. The sample holds around 440,000 clones, 60% to 80% seen once. The CDR3 totals 14 residues. CDR1 is MDHEN and CDR2 is SYDVKM in the germline V gene. V shed 3 bases and J shed 1 base, with 7 bases lying between them. The receptor was isolated from a woman in her forties in good health. Some clones in this sample may be carry-over from other donors' samples. V usage is TRBV28 and J usage is TRBJ1-3; D ambiguous. Sequencing input: PBMCs. The CDR3 spells CASSLLLSGNTIYF. CDR3 nucleotides: TGTGCCAGCAGTTTGCTCCTATCTGGAAACACCATATATTTT.